Listed here are 8 T cell receptor beta chains from one sample, sequenced in a study of blood T cell repertoires in COVID-19. Only in-frame clones appear in the TCRdb table, and some are missing; sequencing was by immunoSEQ multiplex PCR. The repertoire consists of some 150,000 clones, with 80% to 90% occurring once and the leading ten covering roughly 3.3%. Sequencing used peripheral blood. The source of these receptors is a man between 65 and 85 years old with acute or convalescent COVID-19.

The J gene is TRBJ1-3, the V gene TRBV7-9; D possibly corresponds to TRBD1 (5 bases). V was pared by 5 bases and J by 0 bases, with 11 bases between. Germline V gene data show CDR1 as SEHNR and CDR2 as FQNEAQ (reference sequence). The CDR3 length is 15 residues. CDR3 nucleotides: TGTGCCAGCAGCCCCCGGGGGGTCTCTGGAAACACCATATATTTT. Translation gives CASSPRGVSGNTIYF.

The chain has TRBV29-1 and TRBJ2-7; tentative D call: TRBD2 (5 bases). Germline assignment: CDR1 SQVTM and CDR2 ANQGSEA. The V end lost 4 bases, the J end lost 5 bases, and 12 bases lay between the germline ends. The CDR3 runs to 12 residues. CDR3 in amino acids: CSVARSGNEQYF. For the CDR3, the DNA is TGCAGCGTTGCAAGGTCGGGGAACGAGCAGTACTTC.

This chain uses TRBV12-5 with TRBJ2-2; TRBD2 might be the D (5 bases). In germline, CDR1 is LGHNT, CDR2 FRNRAP. CDR3 length equals 14 residues. CDR3: CAPSQRANTGELFF. In DNA, the CDR3 is TGTGCCCCCTCCCAGAGGGCGAACACCGGGGAGCTGTTTTTT.

This clone was seen once. The rearrangement links TRBV7-2 to TRBJ2-3; TRBD2 agrees at 9 bases. Germline V gives CDR1 SGHTA, CDR2 FQGNSA. J lost 4 bases, V lost 2 bases, and 7 bases had no gene match. The CDR3 sequence is 16 residues long. CDR3: CASSLSGGRAPDTQYF. DNA of the CDR3: TGTGCCAGCAGCTTAAGCGGCGGGAGGGCCCCAGATACGCAGTATTTT.

J is TRBJ2-3 and V is TRBV9; 7 nucleotides match TRBD2. The V segment lost 3 bases and the J segment 7 bases; nucleotides outside the gene matches: 17. Per the germline V gene, CDR1 is SGDLS and CDR2 is YYNGEE. The CDR3 is made up of 17 amino acids. CDR3 region: CASSAHLSGGSSYTQYF. CDR3 nucleotide sequence: TGTGCCAGCAGCGCCCACCTTTCGGGCGGGAGTAGTTATACGCAGTATTTT. The variable domain in full, with the rest retrieved from reference TRBV9 and TRBJ2-3, is DSGVTQTPKHLITATGQRVTLRCSPRSGDLSVYWYQQSLDQGLQFLIQYYNGEERAKGNILERFSAQQFPDLHSELNLSSLELGDSALYFCASSAHLSGGSSYTQYFGPGTRLTVL.

The V call is TRBV7-2, the J call TRBJ2-7; D is possibly TRBD1 (6 bases). Germline loops: CDR1 SGHTA, CDR2 FQGNSA. This CDR3 region has 14 residues. V was clipped by 1 base and J by 4 bases, with 11 bases between them. CDR3 residues: CASSLGAQGYEQYF. CDR3 nucleotides: TGTGCCAGCAGCTTAGGCGCGCAGGGGTACGAGCAGTACTTC.

This clone was seen a few times. The chain carries TRBV27 and TRBJ2-1, with 9 bases lining up with TRBD2. CDR3 length: 15 amino acids. The ends lost 1 base at V and 6 bases at J; junction bases unmatched: 4. Germline V lookup: CDR1 MNHEY, CDR2 SMNVEV (reference sequence). The CDR3 bases are TGTGCCAGCAGTTTATTCCTAGCGGGACCCAATGAGCAGTTCTTC. Protein: CASSLFLAGPNEQFF.

The CDR3 spells CASSLVQGAQETQYF. The CDR3 nucleotides are TGCGCCAGCAGCTTGGTACAGGGGGCCCAAGAGACCCAGTACTTC. V is TRBV5-1 and J is TRBJ2-5; 9 nucleotides align to TRBD1. The CDR3 is 15 amino acids. The ends lost 0 bases at V and 1 base at J; junction bases unmatched: 1. Germline assignment: CDR1 SGHRS and CDR2 YFSETQ.